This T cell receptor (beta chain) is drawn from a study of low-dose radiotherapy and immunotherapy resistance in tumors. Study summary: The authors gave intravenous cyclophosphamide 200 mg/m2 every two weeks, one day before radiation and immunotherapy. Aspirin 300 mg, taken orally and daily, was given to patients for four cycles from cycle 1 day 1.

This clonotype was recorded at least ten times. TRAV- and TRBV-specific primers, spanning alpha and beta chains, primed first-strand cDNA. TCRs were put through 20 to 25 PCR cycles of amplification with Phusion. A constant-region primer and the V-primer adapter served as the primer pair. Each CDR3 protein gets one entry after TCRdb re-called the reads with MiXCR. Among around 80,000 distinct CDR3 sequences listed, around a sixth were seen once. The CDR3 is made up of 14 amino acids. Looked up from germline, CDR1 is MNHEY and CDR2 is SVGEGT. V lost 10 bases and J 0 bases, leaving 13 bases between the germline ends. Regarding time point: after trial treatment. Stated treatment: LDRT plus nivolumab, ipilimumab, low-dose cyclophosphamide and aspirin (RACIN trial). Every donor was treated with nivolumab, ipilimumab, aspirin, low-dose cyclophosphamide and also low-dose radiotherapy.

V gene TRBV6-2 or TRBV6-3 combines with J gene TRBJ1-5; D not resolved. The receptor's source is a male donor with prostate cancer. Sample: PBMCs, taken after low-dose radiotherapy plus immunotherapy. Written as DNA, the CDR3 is TGTGCCACCCGGACGGGGAATAGCAATCAGCCCCAGCATTTT. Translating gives CATRTGNSNQPQHF.